This T cell receptor (beta chain) was sequenced during a study of Tregs in tolerant kidney transplant recipients (dated by TCRdb to about 2019). Broadly, across the study: The transplants used related donors with nonmyeloablative bone marrow transplantation, and mixed chimerism in the human trials was transient. The study used TCRbeta sequencing to identify donor-specific regulatory T cells before combined kidney and bone marrow transplantation, then tracked those cells after transplant.

Remarks on this clone: Which antigen it targets is not known. Read sequence stops 3 residues before the CDR3 end, and the germline J gene provides the missing end.

For TCRbeta CDR3 sequencing, genomic DNA was extracted from sorted cells using the QIAGEN DNeasy Blood and Tissue Kit. Through immunoSEQ, high-throughput TCRbeta CDR3 sequencing was done commercially, including PCR amplification with internal controls and bias correction. The published analysis was carried out like this. A unique productive TCRbeta sequence was defined by the CDR3 nucleotide sequence when primers matched, and otherwise by the CDR3 amino acid sequence together with the Vbeta and Jbeta genes. Sorting error was corrected by removing sequences shared between sorted populations at a frequency ratio of 2:1 or less, and the remaining shared sequences were assigned to the higher population. A sequence counted as donor-reactive if, in CFSE-low cells, the sequence had a frequency of at least 0.01% and was expanded at least 5-fold compared with unstimulated cells. Jensen-Shannon divergence calculated on the top 100 TCRbeta sequences ranked by frequency was used to measure repertoire divergence. For samples with multiple sequencing runs, sorting error was corrected in each run separately before the runs were combined. This immuneACCESS table, as held by TCRdb, lists in-frame sequences with V and J called but not all clones. Of the missing ones, under half trace to an unresolved V gene in checked studies; the others have no known cause. Clonal size and the V and J genes are those of that table, whereas D and trimming came from the DNA. The table kept for this sample lists around 33,000 clones. The ten largest clones represent roughly 14% of the sample.

General study outcomes and caveats: Although technical replication error seemed to be minimal, the question of biological reproducibility was not addressed directly. The study was limited by small patient numbers, and the findings need validation in larger populations and under other immunosuppression protocols. Expanding Tregs with activated donor B cells appeared to identify the most biologically relevant and donor-specific TCRbeta repertoire. PCR primers changed over time for some patients, so nucleotide-level comparison across those patients' samples was not possible. In tolerant patients, the expansion of donor-specific Tregs was greater than global Treg expansion, suggesting that the expansion was antigen-driven rather than nonspecific.

The time point label here, explained by the study, means: blood sample drawn before combined kidney and bone marrow transplant. Thawed PBMCs were FACS-sorted into unstimulated Tregs (CD4+CD25+CD127-), CD4+ non-Tregs (CD4+CD25-), CD4 cells and CD8 cells. 4 combined kidney and bone marrow transplant recipients from the ITN036ST trial were included as patients, and samples were available only from these trial subjects. Healthy control blood was processed to PBMCs by Ficoll density gradient and cryopreserved, and patient PBMCs were collected before and after transplant. Sequences SQVTM (CDR1) and ANQGSEA (CDR2) are obtained from the germline V gene. Trimming costs V 4 bases and J 6 bases, and their ends lie 16 bases apart. The CDR3 spans 13 residues, from the cysteine through the phenylalanine. The DNA covers only part of the CDR3, 30 bases in frame from base 1.

Rearrangement joined TRBV29-1 to TRBJ2-7; a tentative D call is TRBD1 (6 bases match). The TCR was taken from a human donor who received a combined kidney and bone marrow transplant. Specimen: CD8+ T cells from blood, collected before the transplant. The sequenced part of the CDR3 DNA is TGCAGCGTTGCTGGCAGGGGTCCTTCCGAG. Its protein product is CSVAGRGPSE. The entire CDR3 sequence reads CSVAGRGPSEQYF.